Each of the 4 T cell receptor beta chains below was sequenced from the same sample in a study of cytomegalovirus exposure and HLA in healthy donors. Data came from immunoSEQ multiplex PCR; TCRdb stores just in-frame clones and leaves some out. The repertoire consists of 250,000 or so clones, with about 90% occurring once and the leading ten covering roughly 0.4%. Sequenced sample: PBMCs. These receptors originate from a woman between 18 and 29 years old in good health and CMV-seronegative.

The genes are TRBV6-1 and TRBJ2-3, with a possible D match to TRBD1 (6 bases). Trimming removed 10 bases at V and 1 base at J, with 18 bases between. Germline CDR1 reads MNHNS; CDR2 reads SASEGT. This CDR3 is built from 15 residues. The CDR3 DNA follows: TGTGCCAACTCTGAGGGGGTGTCAGGCACAGATACGCAGTATTTT. As protein: CANSEGVSGTDTQYF.

The chain joins TRBV28 to TRBJ2-7; D remains ambiguous. CDR3 length: 13 residues. Deletions cut 4 bases from V and 2 bases from J, with 9 bases between. Germline loops: CDR1 MDHEN, CDR2 SYDVKM. The CDR3 sequence: CASSSTETYEQYF. The CDR3, as DNA: TGTGCCAGCAGTTCGACTGAGACCTACGAGCAGTACTTC.

The chain has TRBV11-2 and TRBJ2-2, with TRBD2 matching over 11 bases. Germline V CDR1 and CDR2: SGHAT, FQNNGV. After removal of 5 bases from V and 0 bases from J, the junction contained 2 bases not matched to a gene. The CDR3 totals 16 residues. The DNA for the CDR3 is TGTGCCAGCAGCACGACTAGCGGGGCGAACACCGGGGAGCTGTTTTTT. This encodes CASSTTSGANTGELFF.

The rearrangement joins TRBV2 to TRBJ1-1; TRBD1 matches 9 bases. Per the germline V gene, CDR1 is SNHLY and CDR2 is FYNNEI. V was pared by 6 bases and J by 6 bases, with 5 bases of the junction left unmatched. The CDR3 is 13 amino acids. The CDR3 spells CASRRTGVPEAFF. CDR3 coding DNA: TGTGCCAGCAGAAGGACAGGGGTCCCTGAAGCTTTCTTT.